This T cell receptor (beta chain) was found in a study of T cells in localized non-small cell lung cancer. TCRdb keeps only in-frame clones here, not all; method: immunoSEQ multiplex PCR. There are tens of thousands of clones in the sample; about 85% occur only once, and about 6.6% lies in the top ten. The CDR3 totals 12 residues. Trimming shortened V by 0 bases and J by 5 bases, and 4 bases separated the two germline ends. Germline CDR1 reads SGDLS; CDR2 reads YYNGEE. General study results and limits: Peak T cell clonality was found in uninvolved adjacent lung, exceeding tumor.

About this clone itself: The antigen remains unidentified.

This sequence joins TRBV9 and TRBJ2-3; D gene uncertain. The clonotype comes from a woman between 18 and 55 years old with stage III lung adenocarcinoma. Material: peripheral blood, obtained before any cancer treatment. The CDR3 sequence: CASSVDIDTQYF. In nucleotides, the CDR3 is TGTGCCAGCAGCGTAGATATAGATACGCAGTATTTT.